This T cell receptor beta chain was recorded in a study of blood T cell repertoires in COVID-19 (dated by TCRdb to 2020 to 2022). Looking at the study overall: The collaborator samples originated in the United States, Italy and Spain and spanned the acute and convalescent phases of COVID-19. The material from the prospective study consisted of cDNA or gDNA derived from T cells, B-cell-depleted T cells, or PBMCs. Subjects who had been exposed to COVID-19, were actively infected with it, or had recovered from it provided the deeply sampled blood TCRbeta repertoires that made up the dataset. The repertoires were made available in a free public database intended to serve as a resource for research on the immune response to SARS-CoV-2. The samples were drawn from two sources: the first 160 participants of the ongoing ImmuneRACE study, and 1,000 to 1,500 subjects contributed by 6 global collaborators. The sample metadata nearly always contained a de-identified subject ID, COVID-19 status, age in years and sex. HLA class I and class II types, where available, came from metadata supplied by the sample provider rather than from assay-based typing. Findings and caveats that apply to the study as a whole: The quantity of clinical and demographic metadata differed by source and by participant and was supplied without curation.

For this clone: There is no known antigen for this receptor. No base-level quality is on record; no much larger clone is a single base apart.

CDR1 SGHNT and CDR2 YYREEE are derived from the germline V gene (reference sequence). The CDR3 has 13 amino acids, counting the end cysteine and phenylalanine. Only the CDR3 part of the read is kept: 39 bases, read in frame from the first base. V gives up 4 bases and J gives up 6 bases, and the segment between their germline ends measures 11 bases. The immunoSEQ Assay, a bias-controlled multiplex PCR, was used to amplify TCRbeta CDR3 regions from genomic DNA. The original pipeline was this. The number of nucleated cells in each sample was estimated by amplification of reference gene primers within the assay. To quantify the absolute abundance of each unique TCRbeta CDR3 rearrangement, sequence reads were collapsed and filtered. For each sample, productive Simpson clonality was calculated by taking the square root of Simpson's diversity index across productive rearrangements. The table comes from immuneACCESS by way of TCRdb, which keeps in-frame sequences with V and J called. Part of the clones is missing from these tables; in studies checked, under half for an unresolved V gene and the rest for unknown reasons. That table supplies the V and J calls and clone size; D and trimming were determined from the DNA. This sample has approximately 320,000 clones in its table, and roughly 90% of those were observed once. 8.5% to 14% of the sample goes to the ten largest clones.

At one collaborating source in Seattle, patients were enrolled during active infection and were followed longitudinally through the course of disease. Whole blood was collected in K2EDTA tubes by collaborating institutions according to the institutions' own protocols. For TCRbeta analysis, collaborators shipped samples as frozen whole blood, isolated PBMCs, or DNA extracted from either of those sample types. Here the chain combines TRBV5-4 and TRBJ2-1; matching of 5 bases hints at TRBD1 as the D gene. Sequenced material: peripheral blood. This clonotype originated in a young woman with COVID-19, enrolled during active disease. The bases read TGTGCCAGCAGCCCAGGACACCCCAATGAGCAGTTCTTC. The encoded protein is CASSPGHPNEQFF.